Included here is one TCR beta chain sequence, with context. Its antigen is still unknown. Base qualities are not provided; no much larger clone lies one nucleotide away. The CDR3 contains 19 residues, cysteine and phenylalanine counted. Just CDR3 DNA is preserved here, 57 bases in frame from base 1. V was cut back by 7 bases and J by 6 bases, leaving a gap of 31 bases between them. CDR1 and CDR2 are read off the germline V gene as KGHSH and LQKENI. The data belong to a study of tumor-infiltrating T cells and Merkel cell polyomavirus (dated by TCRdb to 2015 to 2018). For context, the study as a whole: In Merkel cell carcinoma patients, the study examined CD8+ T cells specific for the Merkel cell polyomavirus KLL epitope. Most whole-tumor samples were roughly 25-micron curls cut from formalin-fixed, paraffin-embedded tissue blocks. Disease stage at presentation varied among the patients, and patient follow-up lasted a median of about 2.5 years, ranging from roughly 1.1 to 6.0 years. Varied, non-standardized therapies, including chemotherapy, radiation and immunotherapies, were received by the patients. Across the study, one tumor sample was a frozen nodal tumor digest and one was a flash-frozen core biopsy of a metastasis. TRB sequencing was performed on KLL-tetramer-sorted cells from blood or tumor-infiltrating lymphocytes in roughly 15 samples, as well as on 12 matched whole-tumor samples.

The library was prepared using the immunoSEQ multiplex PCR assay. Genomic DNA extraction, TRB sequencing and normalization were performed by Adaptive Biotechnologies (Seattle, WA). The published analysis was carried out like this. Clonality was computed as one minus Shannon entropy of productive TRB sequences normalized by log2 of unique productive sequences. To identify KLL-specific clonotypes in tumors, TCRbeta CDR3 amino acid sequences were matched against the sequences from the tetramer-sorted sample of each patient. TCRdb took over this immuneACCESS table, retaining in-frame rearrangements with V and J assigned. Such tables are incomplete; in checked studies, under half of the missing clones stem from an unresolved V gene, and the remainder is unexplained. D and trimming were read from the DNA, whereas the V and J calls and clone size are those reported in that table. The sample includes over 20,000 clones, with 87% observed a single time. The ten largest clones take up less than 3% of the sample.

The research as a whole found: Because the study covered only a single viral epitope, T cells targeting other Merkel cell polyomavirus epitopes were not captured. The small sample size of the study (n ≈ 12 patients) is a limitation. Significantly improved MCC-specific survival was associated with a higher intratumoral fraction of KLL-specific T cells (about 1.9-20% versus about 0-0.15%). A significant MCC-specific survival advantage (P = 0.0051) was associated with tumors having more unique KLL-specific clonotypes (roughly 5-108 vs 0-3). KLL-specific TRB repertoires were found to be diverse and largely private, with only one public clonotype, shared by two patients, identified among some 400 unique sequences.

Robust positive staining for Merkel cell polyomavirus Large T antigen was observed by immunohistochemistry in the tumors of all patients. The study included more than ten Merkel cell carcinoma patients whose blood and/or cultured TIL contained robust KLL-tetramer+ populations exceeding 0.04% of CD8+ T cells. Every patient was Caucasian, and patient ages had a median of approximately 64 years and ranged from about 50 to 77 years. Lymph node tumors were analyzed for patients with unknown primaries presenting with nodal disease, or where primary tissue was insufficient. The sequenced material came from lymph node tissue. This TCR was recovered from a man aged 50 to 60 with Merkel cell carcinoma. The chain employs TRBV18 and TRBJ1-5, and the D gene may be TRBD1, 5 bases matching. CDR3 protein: CASCPIQPQWDSECQPQHF. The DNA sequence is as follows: TGTGCCAGCTGTCCGATCCAACCACAATGGGACTCTGAATGTCAGCCCCAGCATTTT.